Below, 10 T cell receptor beta chains from the same sample are listed, as sequenced in a study of blood T cell repertoires in COVID-19. Using immunoSEQ multiplex PCR, the repertoire was profiled, and TCRdb retains in-frame clones only, with some absent. Of tens of thousands of clones listed, almost 85% are singletons. The specimen was peripheral blood. Receptor source: a man aged 65 to 79 with acute or convalescent COVID-19.

The rearrangement joins TRBV7-9 to TRBJ2-3, with a weak D call TRBD1 (6 bases). V was pared by 1 base and J by 6 bases, with 8 bases between. Germline-derived CDR1 and CDR2 are SEHNR and FQNEAQ (reference sequence). The CDR3 covers 13 residues. CDR3: CASSLVQGDTQYF. The CDR3 DNA sequence: TGTGCCAGCAGCTTAGTCCAGGGGGATACGCAGTATTTT. Full variable domain (outside the CDR3, taken from reference TRBV7-9 and TRBJ2-3): DTGVSQNPRHKITKRGQNVTFRCDPISEHNRLYWYRQTLGQGPEFLTYFQNEAQLEKSRLLSDRFSAERPKGSFSTLEIQRTEQGDSAMYLCASSLVQGDTQYFGPGTRLTVL.

This clone came up once. The CDR3 DNA sequence: TGTGCCAGCAGGAGGCGGGCAGGCTCCTACAATGAGCAGTTCTTC. Protein sequence: CASRRRAGSYNEQFF. The V and J genes are TRBV28 and TRBJ2-1, with a weak D call TRBD2 (5 bases). Trimming took off 6 bases at V and 0 bases at J, with 12 bases between the two ends. CDR3 length: 15 residues. Germline CDR1 and CDR2: MDHEN and SYDVKM.

The J gene is TRBJ2-7, the V gene TRBV7-9; TRBD1 aligns across 9 bases. J gave up 6 bases and V 0 bases, and 6 bases lay outside the gene matches. The CDR3 has 15 amino acids. Per the germline V gene, CDR1 is SEHNR and CDR2 is FQNEAQ (reference sequence). Here the CDR3 reads CASSLAGTGPSEQYF. The DNA for the CDR3 is TGTGCCAGCAGCTTAGCCGGGACAGGGCCGAGCGAGCAGTACTTC.

This clone was detected a few times. Here the CDR3 DNA reads TGCGCCAGCAGCCGAGGGATTTTCGCTGAAGCTTTCTTT. Amino acids: CASSRGIFAEAFF. The V gene is TRBV4-1, the J gene TRBJ1-1; unclear D gene. CDR1 MGHRA and CDR2 YSYEKL come from the germline V gene. The length of the CDR3 is 13 residues. Trimming removed 4 bases from V and 6 bases from J, with 12 bases in between.

This clone was counted between two and nine times. J is TRBJ2-3 and V is TRBV2; D ambiguous. Germline lookup yields CDR1 SNHLY and CDR2 FYNNEI. The CDR3 sequence is 12 residues long. Trimming removed 1 base at V and 8 bases at J, with 7 bases between. The CDR3 coding sequence is TGTGCCAGCAGTGAAGTGGTAGCTACGCAGTATTTT. Protein: CASSEVVATQYF.

V and J are TRBV7-3 and TRBJ2-7; 8 bases fit TRBD2. The CDR3 spans 14 residues. Germline V gene lookup returns CDR1 SGHTA and CDR2 FQGTGA. Germline trimming cut 5 bases from V and 0 bases from J; bases unmatched to any gene: 3. As DNA, the CDR3 is TGTGCCAGCAGCCCGGGGGGGAGCTCCTACGAGCAGTACTTC. Translating gives CASSPGGSSYEQYF.

The V and J genes are TRBV27 and TRBJ1-1; maybe TRBD1 (5 bases). CDR1 and CDR2 from the germline V gene are MNHEY and SMNVEV (reference sequence). The V end lost 5 bases, the J end lost 0 bases, and 19 bases lay between the germline ends. The CDR3 has 17 amino acids. The CDR3 region has the DNA TGTGCCAGCAGTACGCGTCCAGGGAGGATCATGAACACTGAAGCTTTCTTT. Protein sequence: CASSTRPGRIMNTEAFF.

This chain uses TRBV9 with TRBJ2-5; weak D call: TRBD2 (6 bases). From germline, CDR1 is SGDLS and CDR2 YYNGEE. V was cut by 0 bases and J by 4 bases, with 22 bases left in between. The length of the CDR3 is 18 residues. DNA for the CDR3: TGTGCCAGCAGCGTAGACCCCCGGGCGGGAAGTTGGGGAGAGACCCAGTACTTC. Amino acid sequence: CASSVDPRAGSWGETQYF.

The chain combines TRBV27 with TRBJ1-1; D remains ambiguous. The germline V gene has CDR1 MNHEY and CDR2 SMNVEV (reference sequence). With 2 bases removed from V and 2 bases from J, the gap between germline ends came to 9 bases. The CDR3 contains 14 residues. As DNA, the CDR3 is TGTGCCAGCAGTTTAGGGCCGCGAAACACTGAAGCTTTCTTT. Its translation is CASSLGPRNTEAFF.

This clone was picked up a small number of times. This chain's CDR3 is CAISDPTRTEQYF. CDR3 in DNA: TGTGCCATCAGTGACCCGACTAGGACCGAGCAGTACTTC. The chain has TRBV10-3 and TRBJ2-7; possible D gene TRBD2, 6 bases. This CDR3 region has 13 residues. V was trimmed by 3 bases and J by 6 bases, leaving 12 bases between them. Germline V gene sequence: CDR1 ENHRY, CDR2 SYGVKD.